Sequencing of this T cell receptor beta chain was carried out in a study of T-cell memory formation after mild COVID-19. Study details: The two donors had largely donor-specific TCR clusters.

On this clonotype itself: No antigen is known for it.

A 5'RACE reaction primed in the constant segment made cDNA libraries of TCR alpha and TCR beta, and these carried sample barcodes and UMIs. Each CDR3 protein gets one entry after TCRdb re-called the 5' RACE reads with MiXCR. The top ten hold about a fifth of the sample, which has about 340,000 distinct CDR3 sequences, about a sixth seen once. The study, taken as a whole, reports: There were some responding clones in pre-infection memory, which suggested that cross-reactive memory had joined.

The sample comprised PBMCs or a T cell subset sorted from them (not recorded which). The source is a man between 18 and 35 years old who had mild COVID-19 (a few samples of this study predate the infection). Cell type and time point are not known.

CDR3 coding DNA: TGTGCCAGCAGCCCAACAGCGGGGGGAAATACGCAGTATTTT. This sequence encodes CASSPTAGGNTQYF. The genes are TRBV7-3 and TRBJ2-3; 9 bases fit TRBD2. The V segment lost 5 bases and the J segment 7 bases; nucleotides outside the gene matches: 7. The germline V gene encodes CDR1 SGHTA and CDR2 FQGTGA. The CDR3 covers 14 residues.